This record covers a single T cell receptor beta chain. Mismatch with germline at one junction end may stem from a read error. The sample belongs to a study of T cell repertoires in cytomegalovirus infection. TCRdb itself ran the reads through MiXCR, one entry per CDR3 protein. The sample has about 460,000 distinct CDR3 sequences; 11% are singletons. The sample taken for sequencing was PBMCs. The sequence came from a human donor in good health (CMV status not recorded). Some clones in this sample may be carry-over from other donors' samples.

The DNA for the CDR3 is TGTGCCAGCATTTACGGACAGGGGGCATCCACTGAAGCTTTCTTT. Its protein is CASIYGQGASTEAFF. The V call is TRBV6-6, the J call TRBJ1-1; 11 nucleotides line up with TRBD1. The CDR3 spans 15 residues. Germline loops: CDR1 MNHNY, CDR2 SVGAGI (reference sequence).